This T cell receptor beta chain was captured in a study of tissue T cells after allogeneic stem cell transplantation. On the study more broadly: Viable blood and marrow gave sorted CD3+ T cells if numbers allowed. Study-level findings and limits: Few T cell clones were shared across patients, but motif clusters showed tissue-specific shared signatures. Within patients, tissue anatomy strongly shaped TCR repertoire composition.

To note about this clone: The antigen is not known.

This table comes from immunoSEQ multiplex PCR, and its TCRdb copy is limited to in-frame clones, with some not included. The sample holds tens of thousands of clones, roughly 89% seen once. Germline V gives CDR1 SGHDT, CDR2 YYEEEE. The length of the CDR3 is 15 residues. Trimming removed 2 bases from V and 4 bases from J; junction bases left unmatched: 3. Sequencing was performed on blood, taken before transplantation. The sequence derives from a woman between 40 and 69 years old who later had graft-versus-host disease after an allogeneic stem cell transplant. The V gene is TRBV5-6, the J gene TRBJ2-5; 12 bases are shared with TRBD2. DNA of the CDR3: TGTGCCAGCAGCTTACTAGCGGGAGGAGCAGAGACCCAGTACTTC. This encodes CASSLLAGGAETQYF.